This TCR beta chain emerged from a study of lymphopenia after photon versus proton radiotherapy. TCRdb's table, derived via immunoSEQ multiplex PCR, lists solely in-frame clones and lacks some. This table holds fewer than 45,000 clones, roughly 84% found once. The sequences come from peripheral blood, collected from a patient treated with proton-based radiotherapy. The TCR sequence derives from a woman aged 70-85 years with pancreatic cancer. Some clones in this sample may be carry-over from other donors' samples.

The DNA for the CDR3 is TGCGCCAGCAGCTTGGTGGGTTTGGGTGATACGCAGTATTTT. Protein: CASSLVGLGDTQYF. The chain is built from TRBV5-1 and TRBJ2-3; D gene uncertain. The CDR3 extends over 14 amino acids. The V end was cut by 0 bases, the J end by 6 bases, with 11 bases between. Germline CDR1 and CDR2: SGHRS and YFSETQ.